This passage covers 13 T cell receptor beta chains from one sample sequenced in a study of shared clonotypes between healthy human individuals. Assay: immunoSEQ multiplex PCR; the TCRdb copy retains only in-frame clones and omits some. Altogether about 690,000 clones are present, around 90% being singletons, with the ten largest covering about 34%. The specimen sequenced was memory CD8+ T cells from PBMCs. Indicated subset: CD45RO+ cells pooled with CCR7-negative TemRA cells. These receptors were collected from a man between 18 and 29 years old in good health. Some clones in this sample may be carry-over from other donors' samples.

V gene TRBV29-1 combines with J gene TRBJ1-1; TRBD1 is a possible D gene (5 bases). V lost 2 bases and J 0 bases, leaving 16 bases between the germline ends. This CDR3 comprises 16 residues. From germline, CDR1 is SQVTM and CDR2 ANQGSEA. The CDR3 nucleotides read TGCAGCGTTGAAACCGAGGGGAGAAGTATGAACACTGAAGCTTTCTTT. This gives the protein CSVETEGRSMNTEAFF.

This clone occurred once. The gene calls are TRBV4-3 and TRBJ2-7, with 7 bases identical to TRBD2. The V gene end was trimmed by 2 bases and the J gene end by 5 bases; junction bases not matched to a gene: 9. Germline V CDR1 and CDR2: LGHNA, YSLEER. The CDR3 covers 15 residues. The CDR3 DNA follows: TGCGCCAGCAGCCAACTGCCGGGGGGAAACCACGAGCAGTACTTC. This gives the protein CASSQLPGGNHEQYF.

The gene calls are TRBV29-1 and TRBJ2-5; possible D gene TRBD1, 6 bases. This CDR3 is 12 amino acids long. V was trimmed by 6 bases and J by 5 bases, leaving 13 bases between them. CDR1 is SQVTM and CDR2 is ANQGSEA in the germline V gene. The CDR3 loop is CSVRTASETQYF. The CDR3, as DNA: TGCAGCGTCCGGACAGCGTCGGAGACCCAGTACTTC.

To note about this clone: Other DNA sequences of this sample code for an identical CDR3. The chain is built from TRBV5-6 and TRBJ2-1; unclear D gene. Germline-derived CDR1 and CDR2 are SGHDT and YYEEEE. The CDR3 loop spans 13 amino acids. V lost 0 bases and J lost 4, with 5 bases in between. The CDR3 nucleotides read TGTGCCAGCAGCTTGGGCCAGTACAATGAGCAGTTCTTC. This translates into CASSLGQYNEQFF.

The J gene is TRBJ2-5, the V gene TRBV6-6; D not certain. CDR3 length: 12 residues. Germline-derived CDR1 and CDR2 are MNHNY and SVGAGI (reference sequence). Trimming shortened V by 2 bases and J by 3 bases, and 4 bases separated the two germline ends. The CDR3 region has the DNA TGTGCCAGCAGTTACCATGAAGAGACCCAGTACTTC. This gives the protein CASSYHEETQYF.

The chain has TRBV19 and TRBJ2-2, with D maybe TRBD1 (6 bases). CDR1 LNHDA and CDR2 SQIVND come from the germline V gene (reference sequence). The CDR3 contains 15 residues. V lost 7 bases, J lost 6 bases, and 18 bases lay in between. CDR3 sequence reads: CASKIQGSRAGELFF. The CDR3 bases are TGTGCCAGTAAGATACAGGGAAGTCGGGCCGGGGAGCTGTTTTTT.

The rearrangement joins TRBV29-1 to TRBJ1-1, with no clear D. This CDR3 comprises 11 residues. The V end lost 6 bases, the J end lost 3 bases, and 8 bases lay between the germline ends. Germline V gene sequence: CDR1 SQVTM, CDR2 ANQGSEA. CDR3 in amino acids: CSVLLYTEAFF. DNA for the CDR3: TGCAGCGTCCTTCTCTACACTGAAGCTTTCTTT.

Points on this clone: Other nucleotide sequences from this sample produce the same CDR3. CDR3 DNA: TGTGCCAGCAGTTACTCGATTCGGGACACTGAAGCTTTCTTT. Protein product: CASSYSIRDTEAFF. The chain carries TRBV6-6 and TRBJ1-1; D not resolved. Trimming removed 0 bases at V and 3 bases at J, with 8 bases between. CDR1 and CDR2 from the germline V gene are MNHNY and SVGAGI (reference sequence). This CDR3 has 14 residues.

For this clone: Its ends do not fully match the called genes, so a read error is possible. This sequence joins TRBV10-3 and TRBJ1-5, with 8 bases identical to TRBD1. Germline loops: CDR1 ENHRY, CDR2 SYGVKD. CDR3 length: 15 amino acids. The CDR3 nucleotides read TGTGCCAGCAGTGAAACAGGGGGGGGGCCTCAGCCCCAGCATTTT. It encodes CASSETGGGPQPQHF.

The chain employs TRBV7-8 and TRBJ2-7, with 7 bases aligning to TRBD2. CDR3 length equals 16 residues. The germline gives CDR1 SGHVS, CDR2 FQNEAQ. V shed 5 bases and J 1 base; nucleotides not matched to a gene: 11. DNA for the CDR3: TGTGCCAGCAGCGTCCACCCCATAGCGGGTTCCTACGAGCAGTACTTC. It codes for CASSVHPIAGSYEQYF.

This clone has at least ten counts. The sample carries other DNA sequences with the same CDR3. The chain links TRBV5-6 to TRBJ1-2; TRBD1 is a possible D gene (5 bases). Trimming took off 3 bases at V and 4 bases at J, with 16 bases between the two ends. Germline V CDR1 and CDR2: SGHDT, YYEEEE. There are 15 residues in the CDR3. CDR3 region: CASSSRASGGYGYTF. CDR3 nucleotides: TGTGCCAGCAGCTCGCGGGCCTCGGGGGGCTATGGCTACACCTTC.

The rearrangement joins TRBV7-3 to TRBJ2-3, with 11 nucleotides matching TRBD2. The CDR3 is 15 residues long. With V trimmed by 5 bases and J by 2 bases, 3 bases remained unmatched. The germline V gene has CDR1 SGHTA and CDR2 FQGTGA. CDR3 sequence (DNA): TGTGCCAGCAGCCCGGGACTAGCGGACACAGATACGCAGTATTTT. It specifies CASSPGLADTDTQYF.

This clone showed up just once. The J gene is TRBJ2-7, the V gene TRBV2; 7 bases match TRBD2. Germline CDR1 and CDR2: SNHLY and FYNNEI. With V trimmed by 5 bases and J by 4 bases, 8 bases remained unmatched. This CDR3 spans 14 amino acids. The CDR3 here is CASSKSWGGYEQYF. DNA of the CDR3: TGTGCCAGCAGTAAAAGTTGGGGAGGGTACGAGCAGTACTTC.